These T cell receptor beta chains were read from a single sample in a study of Ad26.COV2.S vaccination and SARS-CoV-2 variants. Only in-frame clones appear in the TCRdb table, and some are missing; sequencing was by immunoSEQ multiplex PCR. Of 320,000 or so clones detected, 75% to 90% appear once; the ten largest clones hold roughly 6%. Source: peripheral blood, taken in a trial of Ad26.COV2.S vaccine versus placebo. Every receptor here comes from a person aged 18-65 years who received the Ad26.COV2.S COVID-19 vaccine or a placebo. Each CDR3 is given with its conserved first and last residue. The D gene is left open where the match is weak.

>TRBV5-4|NA|TRBJ2-3
CASSYTDTQYF
>TRBV15|NA|TRBJ1-2
CATSRDGAYGYTF
>TRBV7-9|TRBD1|TRBJ1-5
CASSSAGGQSSNQPQHF
>TRBV15|NA|TRBJ1-1
CATSRDRGSRTEAFF
>TRBV10-1|NA|TRBJ2-3
CASSGTLWDTQYF
>TRBV6-5|NA|TRBJ1-2
CACYRDGNYGYTF
>TRBV7-2|NA|TRBJ1-4
CASSLGTKLEKLFF
>TRBV7-9|NA|TRBJ2-3
CASSPPTGTDTQYF
>TRBV7-9|NA|TRBJ1-5
CASSLGTSRNQPQHF
>TRBV9|TRBD2|TRBJ2-5
CASSVTYGGLRETQYF
>TRBV11-2|NA|TRBJ1-2
CASSTDEGVWYGYTF
>TRBV3-1/TRBV3-2|TRBD1|TRBJ1-2
CASSEPGQANYGYTF
>TRBV3-1/TRBV3-2|NA|TRBJ1-5
CASSQDPGPFPPGNQPQHF
>TRBV6-6|TRBD2|TRBJ2-1
CASSPLGTSGSYEQFF
>TRBV2|NA|TRBJ2-1
CASGRDLYNEQFF
>TRBV29-1|NA|TRBJ1-1
CSVTPTLEGTEAFF
>TRBV9|TRBD1|TRBJ1-6
CASSSRQGADSPLHF
>TRBV19|NA|TRBJ2-2
CASSTHTTNTGELFF
>TRBV4-3|NA|TRBJ2-6
CASSQGIWGPVSGANVLTF
>TRBV6-5|TRBD1|TRBJ1-1
CASSATGGTEAFF
>TRBV27|NA|TRBJ2-1
CASRRDYNEQFF
>TRBV7-2|NA|TRBJ1-1
CASSLSSGANTEAFF
>TRBV29-1|NA|TRBJ1-1
CSVETKMKVEAFF
>TRBV19|NA|TRBJ2-1
CASSIAGASYNEQFF
>TRBV19|NA|TRBJ1-5
CAFNMGQHDQPQHF
>TRBV25-1|TRBD1|TRBJ1-6
CASSGKAGQGISSLHF
>TRBV27|NA|TRBJ1-1
CASSLTLGTLRMDTEAFF
>TRBV5-6|TRBD1|TRBJ1-6
CASSLDRGGTPLHF
>TRBV7-2|TRBD1|TRBJ1-2
CASSSTGFGYTF
>TRBV10-3|NA|TRBJ2-3
CAITLRGLATDTQYF
>TRBV7-3|TRBD2|TRBJ2-2
CASSLIGTSNTGELFF
>TRBV4-1|NA|TRBJ1-2
CASSQPGSGYGYTF
>TRBV18|TRBD1|TRBJ2-5
CASSSRTGQETQYF
>TRBV19|NA|TRBJ1-1
CASNWGGPEAFF
>TRBV7-2|TRBD1|TRBJ1-5
CASSSFTGGTQPQHF